Below are 22 T cell receptor beta chains sequenced from a single sample in a study of blood T cell repertoires in COVID-19. Only in-frame clones appear in the TCRdb table, and some are missing; sequencing was by immunoSEQ multiplex PCR. Of under 250,000 clones listed, 83% are singletons. Input material: PBMCs or T cells enriched from blood (not recorded which). These receptors came from a woman in her thirties or forties who had been exposed to COVID-19.

The J gene is TRBJ1-6, the V gene TRBV19, with 7 bases identical to TRBD1. CDR1 is LNHDA and CDR2 is SQIVND in the germline V gene (reference sequence). The CDR3 spans 14 residues. Trimming took 5 bases from V and 7 from J; bases not matched to a gene: 5. This CDR3 is CASSVTGVNSPLHF. The CDR3 region has the DNA TGTGCCAGTAGTGTTACAGGGGTCAATTCACCCCTCCACTTT.

The chain links TRBV5-1 to TRBJ2-7; 8 bases are a match to TRBD1. Germline assignment: CDR1 SGHRS and CDR2 YFSETQ. The CDR3 length is 17 residues. After removal of 4 bases from V and 1 base from J, the junction contained 13 bases not matched to a gene. CDR3 coding DNA: TGCGCCAGCAGCCCGGTCCGGACAGGGAGTACTTCCTACGAGCAGTACTTC. Residues: CASSPVRTGSTSYEQYF.

The chain has TRBV18 and TRBJ2-7; 7 nucleotides match TRBD1. V lost 3 bases and J lost 3; bases outside the gene matches: 8. CDR1 KGHSH and CDR2 LQKENI come from the germline V gene. CDR3 length equals 15 residues. CDR3 loop: CASSPSQGTYYEQYF. The CDR3 region has the DNA TGTGCCAGCTCACCTTCACAGGGGACGTACTACGAGCAGTACTTC.

The chain carries TRBV15 and TRBJ2-2, with 9 bases lining up with TRBD2. V was clipped by 5 bases and J by 5 bases; unmatched bases: 6. Germline V gene data show CDR1 as LNHNV and CDR2 as YYDKDF (reference sequence). This CDR3 contains 15 residues. The CDR3 is CATSPAGGFTGELFF. In nucleotides, the CDR3 is TGTGCCACCAGCCCAGCGGGGGGTTTTACCGGGGAGCTGTTTTTT.

This clone was counted at least ten times. Other DNA sequences of this sample code for an identical CDR3. The V and J genes are TRBV3-1 (or the pseudogene TRBV3-2) and TRBJ1-3; TRBD1 might be the D (6 bases). V shed 1 base and J shed 4 bases, with 11 bases lying between them. CDR1 and CDR2 from the germline V gene are LGHDT and YNNKEL (reference sequence). The CDR3 loop spans 15 amino acids. In DNA, the CDR3 is TGTGCCAGCAGCCAAGTTTCAGGGGTCGGAAACACCATATATTTT. Amino acids: CASSQVSGVGNTIYF.

This chain joins TRBV4-1 and TRBJ1-1, with D maybe TRBD1 (6 bases). The V end was cut by 5 bases, the J end by 0 bases, with 22 bases between. The CDR3 contains 18 residues. In germline, CDR1 is MGHRA, CDR2 YSYEKL. CDR3 bases: TGCGCCAGCAGCGAGCACAGGGTAGGGGTGCTTATGAACACTGAAGCTTTCTTT. Its protein product is CASSEHRVGVLMNTEAFF.

The chain joins TRBV6-5 to TRBJ1-4, with 7 bases matching TRBD1. This CDR3 has 14 amino acids. Germline V gene lookup returns CDR1 MNHEY and CDR2 SVGAGI. The V gene end was trimmed by 1 base and the J gene end by 8 bases; junction bases not matched to a gene: 4. The CDR3 bases are TGTGCCAGCAGTTACTTCCAGGGGGAGGAAAAACTGTTTTTT. The encoded protein is CASSYFQGEEKLFF.

J is TRBJ1-6 and V is TRBV25-1; perhaps TRBD1 as D (6 bases). The ends were cut back, 6 bases at V and 9 bases at J, with 18 bases in the middle. The CDR3 length is 15 residues. Germline V gene lookup returns CDR1 MGHDK and CDR2 SYGVNS. The DNA for the CDR3 is TGTGCCAGCAGCCCTCAGGGGCAAAGGCGTTCACCCCTCCACTTT. It specifies CASSPQGQRRSPLHF. The entire variable domain, with the rest obtained from reference TRBV25-1 and TRBJ1-6, is as follows: EADIYQTPRYLVIGTGKKITLECSQTMGHDKMYWYQQDPGMELHLIHYSYGVNSTEKGDLSSESTVSRIRTEHFPLTLESARPSHTSQYLCASSPQGQRRSPLHFGNGTRLTVT.

The V gene is TRBV7-2, the J gene TRBJ1-6, with TRBD1 as a possible D gene (6 bases). The CDR3 totals 15 residues. Germline CDR1 is SGHTA and CDR2 is FQGNSA. V lost 1 base, J lost 7 bases, and 11 bases lay in between. The CDR3 reads CASSLGRGENSPLHF. The CDR3 bases are TGTGCCAGCAGCTTAGGCAGGGGCGAAAATTCACCCCTCCACTTT.

The chain has TRBV28 and TRBJ2-7; TRBD1 matches 7 bases. After removal of 5 bases from V and 1 base from J, the junction contained 5 bases not matched to a gene. The CDR3 length is 14 residues. Germline V gives CDR1 MDHEN, CDR2 SYDVKM. The CDR3 reads CASSKPGQSYEQYF. The CDR3 DNA follows: TGTGCCAGCAGTAAACCGGGACAGTCCTACGAGCAGTACTTC.

V usage is TRBV11-2 and J usage is TRBJ1-1, with D unresolved. The CDR3 runs to 14 residues. V was pared by 1 base and J by 4 bases, with 10 bases between. Germline CDR1 is SGHAT and CDR2 is FQNNGV. CDR3 in amino acids: CASSLGNTFTEAFF. In nucleotides, the CDR3 is TGTGCCAGCAGCTTAGGTAACACCTTCACTGAAGCTTTCTTT.

The V and J genes are TRBV7-3 and TRBJ2-2; tentatively, D is TRBD2 (6 bases). The V end lost 5 bases, the J end lost 6 bases, and 13 bases lay between the germline ends. The CDR3 contains 14 residues. Per the germline V gene, CDR1 is SGHTA and CDR2 is FQGTGA. CDR3 sequence (DNA): TGTGCCAGCAGCGCCAGGGACTTCGCCGGGGAGCTGTTTTTT. Translating it yields CASSARDFAGELFF.

The genes are TRBV12-3 or TRBV12-4 and TRBJ1-5, with D unclear. This CDR3 contains 13 residues. V was trimmed by 6 bases and J by 6 bases, leaving 12 bases between them. CDR3 bases: TGTGCCAGCAGGCCGAGCGGGGTTCAGCCCCAGCATTTT. Its translation is CASRPSGVQPQHF.

This rearrangement joins TRBV4-3 to TRBJ2-1, with D tentatively TRBD1 (6 bases). CDR1 and CDR2 (germline): LGHNA, YSLEER. V shed 4 bases and J shed 4 bases, with 20 bases lying between them. The CDR3 runs 17 residues. CDR3 DNA sequence: TGCGCCAGCAGCCCCCGATTCGCGACAGGTCCTTACAATGAGCAGTTCTTC. Encoded protein: CASSPRFATGPYNEQFF.

This clone was observed at least ten times. This CDR3 reads CASSIATETQYF. The CDR3 coding sequence is TGTGCCAGCTCCATAGCGACGGAGACCCAGTACTTC. This chain links TRBV2 with TRBJ2-5; D is possibly TRBD2 (5 bases). V was shortened by 8 bases and J by 5 bases, with 12 bases between the two germline ends. The CDR3 loop spans 12 amino acids. Germline V gene sequence: CDR1 SNHLY, CDR2 FYNNEI.

The rearrangement uses TRBV29-1 and TRBJ1-3; no clear D. Trimming removed 5 bases from V and 4 bases from J, with 21 bases in between. The germline gives CDR1 SQVTM, CDR2 ANQGSEA. The CDR3 sequence is 16 residues long. The CDR3 nucleotides read TGCAGCGTTAGTGATGGAGGCCAAGACACCGGAAACACCATATATTTT. It encodes CSVSDGGQDTGNTIYF.

This chain uses TRBV3-1 (or the pseudogene TRBV3-2) with TRBJ1-2; D may be TRBD1 (5 bases). Germline V gene sequence: CDR1 LGHDT, CDR2 YNNKEL (reference sequence). V was trimmed by 4 bases and J by 8 bases, leaving 14 bases between them. The CDR3 totals 13 residues. The CDR3 loop reads CASSLIGARGYTF. The CDR3 DNA follows: TGTGCCAGCAGCCTTATAGGGGCGCGAGGCTACACCTTC.

This clone showed up just a few times. The V call is TRBV6-6, the J call TRBJ1-3; D uncertain. Germline assignment: CDR1 MNHNY and CDR2 SVGAGI (reference sequence). The CDR3 is 12 amino acids. Between the trimmed V and J ends, which lost 8 bases and 5 bases, there was a span of 10 bases. As DNA, the CDR3 is TGTGCCAGCCGGAGGCCTCGAAACACCATATATTTT. Protein sequence: CASRRPRNTIYF.

J is TRBJ2-5 and V is TRBV30; TRBD2 matches at 12 bases. The junction had 2 bases not matched to a gene; V was cut back by 5 bases and J by 1 base. CDR3 length: 14 residues. Germline V lookup: CDR1 GTSNPN, CDR2 SVGIG (reference sequence). The CDR3 nucleotides are TGTGCCTGGGCTAGCGGGGGGGCCCAAGAGACCCAGTACTTC. It encodes CAWASGGAQETQYF.

This clone has only one observation. The chain joins TRBV28 to TRBJ1-6, with D maybe TRBD1 (5 bases). CDR3 length equals 14 residues. Germline CDR1 MDHEN, CDR2 SYDVKM. The V end lost 6 bases, the J end lost 8 bases, and 14 bases lay between the germline ends. CDR3 DNA sequence: TGTGCCAGCAGACCGGGACTGGTCTATTCACCCCTCCACTTT. It specifies CASRPGLVYSPLHF.

A single count supports this clone. This sequence joins TRBV12-5 and TRBJ2-1; D possibly corresponds to TRBD2 (7 bases). V lost 3 bases and J 3 bases, leaving 15 bases between the germline ends. Germline V CDR1 and CDR2: LGHNT, FRNRAP. The CDR3 consists of 16 residues. The CDR3 nucleotides are TGTGCTAGTGGTTTCCCGGGGGGCCCCGTCTACAATGAGCAGTTCTTC. It encodes CASGFPGGPVYNEQFF.

The rearrangement links TRBV7-2 to TRBJ2-5; D uncertain. Trimming took off 2 bases at V and 3 bases at J, with 4 bases between the two ends. The CDR3 extends over 12 amino acids. CDR1 is SGHTA, CDR2 FQGNSA, per germline. The CDR3 protein is CASSLPKETQYF. CDR3 DNA: TGTGCCAGCAGCTTACCTAAAGAGACCCAGTACTTC.